These 9 T cell receptor beta chains came from one sample sequenced in a study of blood T cell repertoires in COVID-19. Generated by immunoSEQ multiplex PCR, the TCRdb table keeps only in-frame clones and is missing some. Altogether over 250,000 clones are present, about 88% being singletons, with the ten largest covering 3%. Material for sequencing was PBMCs or T cells enriched from blood (not recorded which). The receptors originated from a woman between 45 and 60 years old who had recovered from COVID-19.

This clone was seen more than once but under ten times. The same CDR3 can be traced to other DNA sequences in this sample. V and J are TRBV5-1 and TRBJ1-5; D perhaps matches TRBD1 (6 bases). The CDR3 spans 14 residues. V was trimmed by 0 bases and J by 2 bases, leaving 6 bases between them. Germline assignment: CDR1 SGHRS and CDR2 YFSETQ. CDR3 amino acids: CASSLGTGNQPQHF. CDR3 nucleotide sequence: TGCGCCAGCAGCTTGGGGACAGGCAATCAGCCCCAGCATTTT.

This chain connects TRBV19 to TRBJ2-7, with 7 bases fitting TRBD1. The junction had 6 bases not matched to a gene; V was cut back by 5 bases and J by 5 bases. Germline CDR1 and CDR2: LNHDA and SQIVND (reference sequence). This CDR3 has 13 residues. DNA of the CDR3: TGTGCCAGTAGTCCAAGGACAGGCGACGAGCAGTACTTC. It encodes CASSPRTGDEQYF.

This rearrangement joins TRBV9 to TRBJ1-2, with a tentative D call TRBD1 (6 bases). Trimming pared 0 bases from V and 9 bases from J, leaving 15 bases between. The CDR3 is 14 residues long. Germline V CDR1 and CDR2: SGDLS, YYNGEE. The CDR3 sequence: CASSVDPGARSYTF. The CDR3 nucleotides read TGTGCCAGCAGCGTAGATCCAGGGGCGAGAAGCTACACCTTC.

V and J are TRBV7-2 and TRBJ2-1; 8 nucleotides match TRBD2. The length of the CDR3 is 16 residues. Trimming at V came to 4 bases and at J to 6 bases, leaving 11 bases not matched to a gene. Germline CDR1 SGHTA, CDR2 FQGNSA. Here the CDR3 DNA reads TGTGCCAGCAGCTATAAAAGCGGGAGTGGGTTCAATGAGCAGTTCTTC. Its translation is CASSYKSGSGFNEQFF.

The CDR3 coding sequence is TGTGCCAGCAGCTTAGGTTCGGGGGCTGGAAACACCATATATTTT. The encoded protein is CASSLGSGAGNTIYF. The chain carries TRBV7-8 and TRBJ1-3; the D gene is possibly TRBD1 (5 bases). This CDR3 comprises 15 residues. V was cut by 1 base and J by 2 bases, with 9 bases left in between. CDR1 and CDR2 from the germline V gene are SGHVS and FQNEAQ. Using reference TRBV7-8 and TRBJ1-3 for the parts outside the CDR3, the full variable domain is GAGVSQSPRYKVAKRGQDVALRCDPISGHVSLFWYQQALGQGPEFLTYFQNEAQLDKSGLPSDRFFAERPEGSVSTLKIQRTQQEDSAVYLCASSLGSGAGNTIYFGEGSWLTVV.

The genes are TRBV28 and TRBJ1-1, with 7 bases matching TRBD1. Losses at the gene ends were 5 bases for V and 3 bases for J; bases not matched to a gene: 9. Germline lookup yields CDR1 MDHEN and CDR2 SYDVKM. The CDR3 has 15 amino acids. CDR3 protein: CASSPPTGRYTEAFF. The CDR3 nucleotides are TGTGCCAGCAGTCCACCGACAGGGCGCTACACTGAAGCTTTCTTT.

The CDR3 DNA reads as TGCGCCAGCAGCGACGGGGGCACAGATACGCAGTATTTT. This encodes CASSDGGTDTQYF. The V and J genes are TRBV5-1 and TRBJ2-3, with TRBD2 as a possible D gene (5 bases). CDR1 and CDR2 (germline): SGHRS, YFSETQ. Trimming shortened V by 4 bases and J by 1 base, and 7 bases separated the two germline ends. There are 13 residues in the CDR3. The variable domain in full, completed from reference TRBV5-1 and TRBJ2-3, reads KAGVTQTPRYLIKTRGQQVTLSCSPISGHRSVSWYQQTPGQGLQFLFEYFSETQRNKGNFPGRFSGRQFSNSRSEMNVSTLELGDSALYLCASSDGGTDTQYFGPGTRLTVL.

The V and J genes are TRBV19 and TRBJ1-5, with D perhaps matching TRBD1 (5 bases). CDR1 is LNHDA, CDR2 SQIVND, per germline (reference sequence). The CDR3 is made up of 15 amino acids. V was pared by 8 bases and J by 2 bases, with 16 bases between. DNA for the CDR3: TGTGCCAGTCACCAGGGCCGGATGGGCAATCAGCCCCAGCATTTT. It encodes CASHQGRMGNQPQHF.

The V gene is TRBV3-1 (or the pseudogene TRBV3-2), the J gene TRBJ1-1; D is undetermined. This CDR3 has 12 residues. V was clipped by 3 bases and J by 2 bases, with 4 bases between them. The germline gives CDR1 LGHDT, CDR2 YNNKEL (reference sequence). The CDR3 spells CASSQANTEAFF. The CDR3 DNA reads as TGTGCCAGCAGCCAGGCCAACACTGAAGCTTTCTTT.